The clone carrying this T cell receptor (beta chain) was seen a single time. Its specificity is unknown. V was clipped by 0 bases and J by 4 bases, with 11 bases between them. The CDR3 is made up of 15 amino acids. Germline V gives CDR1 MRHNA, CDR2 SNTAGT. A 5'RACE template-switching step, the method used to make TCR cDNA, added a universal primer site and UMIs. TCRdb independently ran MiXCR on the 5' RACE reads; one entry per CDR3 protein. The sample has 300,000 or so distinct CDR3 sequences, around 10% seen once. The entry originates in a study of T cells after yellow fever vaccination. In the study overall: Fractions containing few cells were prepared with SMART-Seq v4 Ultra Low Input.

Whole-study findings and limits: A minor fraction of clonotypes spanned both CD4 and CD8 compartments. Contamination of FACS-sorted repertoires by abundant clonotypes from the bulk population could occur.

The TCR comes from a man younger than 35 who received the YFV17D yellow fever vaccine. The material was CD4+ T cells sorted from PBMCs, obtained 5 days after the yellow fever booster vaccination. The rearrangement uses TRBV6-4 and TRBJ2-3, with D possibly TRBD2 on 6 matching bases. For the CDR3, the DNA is TGTGCCAGCAGTGACTCTAGCTGGGGGGCAGATACGCAGTATTTT. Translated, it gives CASSDSSWGADTQYF.